This T cell receptor beta chain came from a study of T cells in Graves' hyperthyroidism and ophthalmopathy (dated by TCRdb to the late 2010s). About the study as a whole: Peripheral blood samples were taken at the time of initial diagnosis, prior to any treatment. A discovery cohort of about a hundred patients, roughly 45 with Graves' ophthalmopathy and roughly 59 with stable Graves' hyperthyroidism, was used to find distinguishing TCR V-J signatures. Whether ophthalmopathy could be predicted prospectively was tested in an independent validation cohort made up of under 20 hyperthyroidism patients plus 17 patients who later progressed to ophthalmopathy. The 85 to 100 discovery patients were randomly split 7:3 into training and test sets. In six Graves' hyperthyroidism patients, the study also compared T-cell repertoires from thyroid tissue with T-cell repertoires from blood. After sampling, hyperthyroidism patients received methimazole starting at 30 mg daily, and ophthalmopathy patients received high-dose intravenous methylprednisolone. According to the paper, TCR Vbeta CDR3 sequencing was carried out on about 140 peripheral blood samples, which came from over 40 ophthalmopathy, 75 to 80 hyperthyroidism and approximately 17 progressor patients. Overall results and qualifications from the work: In validation, the model predicted progression to ophthalmopathy a median of about 5.9 months before onset, with over 55% sensitivity and about 72% specificity. Blood samples also contained most of the expanded thyroid clonotypes (frequency above 0.001), which suggests that blood repertoires may reflect thyroid immune responses. A model built on a 13 V-J signature distinguished ophthalmopathy from stable hyperthyroidism, reaching roughly 88% sensitivity and 81% to 83% specificity in cross-validation and 80%/75% in testing. Sample size was not statistically predetermined, and investigators were not blinded to group allocation.

This clonotype appeared many times. Its cognate antigen has yet to be identified. No much larger clone exists at a distance of one base, and base qualities are not known. The TCR beta CDR3 regions were amplified from the RNA transcripts. The TCR CDR3 was subjected to a first round of RT-PCR using the HTBI primer set and the Qiagen OneStep RT-PCR kit. Libraries were constructed in a second round of multiplex PCR, after which size selection and purification were performed. Paired-end sequencing of the libraries was performed with 100 bp reads on an Illumina HiSeq2000. Per the authors' processing: Raw data were processed with SOAPnuke, discarding reads with adapters, uncalled bases, mean Phred below 15, or no exact constant-primer or identifier match. High-quality paired reads were merged with COPE v1.2.5, and unique nucleotide sequences were defined as clonotypes. Clonotypes were aligned to IMGT TRBV, TRBD and TRBJ reference segments using MiTCR v1.1. The analysis included only V-J combinations with a frequency above 0.0001, which together covered roughly 99% of the repertoires. A TCS score was defined as the ratio of F50 (clonal expansion) to E x V (chaos), with BLOSUM62-based TCRdist applied between CDR3 peptides within each V-J. Welch's t-statistics and random forest reduced approximately 520 V-J features to about 12, which were used in a naive Bayes classifier (R e1071). Through fastp at Q25 and MiXCR, TCRdb rebuilt clones from the public reads, retaining in-frame beta chains. Here each entry gathers all rows of one CDR3 protein and keeps the most common genes and DNA. The V and J calls come from TCRdb's annotation, not from the publication. For this sample there are approximately 380,000 distinct CDR3 sequences; about 14% appear just once. In total, the top ten clones hold around 28% of the sample.

The CDR3, cysteine through phenylalanine, is 16 amino acids long. Left in the record is the CDR3 DNA by itself, 48 bases read in frame from the first base. The germline V gene supplies CDR1 SNHLY and CDR2 FYNNEI. V loses 6 bases at its end and J loses 5 bases; junction bases beyond the gene matches: 7. In the ophthalmopathy patients, disease was moderately to severely active, with a Clinical Activity Score of 3 or more, a NOSPECS grade of 4 or more, and a duration of less than 3 months. The study excluded patients with uncontrolled infections, other autoimmune diseases, pregnancy or lactation. Diagnoses relied on clinical symptoms, serum thyroxine and TRAb, thyroid ultrasound and orbital computed tomography. Ficoll-Paque density gradient centrifugation was used to isolate PBMCs from about 9 ml of fresh peripheral blood. Total RNA was extracted with Trizol reagent, and quality was checked on an Agilent 2100 Bioanalyzer.

The sequencing input was blood. The chain joins TRBV2 to TRBJ2-1, with 13 middle bases fitting TRBD2. The sequence was obtained from a man aged 45-65 years with Graves' ophthalmopathy. Here the CDR3 is given as CASRIEGLAGNNEQFF. The nucleotide sequence is given as TGTGCCAGCAGAATTGAGGGACTAGCGGGAAACAATGAGCAGTTCTTC.